This T cell receptor beta chain is drawn from a study of blood T cell repertoires in COVID-19 (dated by TCRdb to the early 2020s). About the full investigation: The collaborator samples originated in the United States, Italy and Spain and spanned the acute and convalescent phases of COVID-19. Sample metadata almost always included a de-identified subject ID, COVID-19 status, age in years and sex. The material from the prospective study consisted of cDNA or gDNA derived from T cells, B-cell-depleted T cells, or PBMCs. HLA class I and class II types, where available, came from metadata supplied by the sample provider rather than from assay-based typing. The samples were drawn from the first 160 participants of the ongoing ImmuneRACE study and from 1,254 subjects provided by 6 global collaborators. The dataset comprised deeply sampled blood TCRbeta repertoires from subjects exposed to, actively infected with, or recovered from COVID-19. The repertoires were released in a freely available public database meant as a resource for research on the immune response to SARS-CoV-2. What the study reported, not specific to this receptor: How much clinical and demographic metadata was included differed by source and by participant, and the metadata was provided uncurated.

The collaborating institutions used their own protocols to collect whole blood in K2EDTA tubes. For TCRbeta analysis, collaborators shipped samples as frozen whole blood, isolated PBMCs, or DNA extracted from either of those sample types. The immunoSEQ Assay, a bias-controlled multiplex PCR, was used to amplify TCRbeta CDR3 regions from genomic DNA. The paper's processing steps were these. The number of nucleated cells in each sample was estimated by amplification of reference gene primers within the assay. To quantify the absolute abundance of each unique TCRbeta CDR3 rearrangement, sequence reads were collapsed and filtered. For each sample, productive Simpson clonality was calculated by taking the square root of Simpson's diversity index across productive rearrangements. Imported from immuneACCESS, the table was reduced by TCRdb to in-frame sequences with V and J called. These copies leave out some clones; in studies compared against another copy, an unresolved V gene accounts for under half, and the cause of the remainder is not known. Clone size and V and J calls were adopted from that table, with D and trimming inferred from the DNA. For this sample the table gives some 76,000 clones, of which roughly 80% were detected only once. The top ten constitute 15% to 20% of the sample.

This clone was observed at least ten times. It lacks a known antigen. Base qualities are not recorded, but no much larger clone differs from it by a single base. The receptor's source is a woman aged 60-75 years with acute or convalescent COVID-19. Sequencing was performed on peripheral blood.

The DNA sequence is given as TGTGCCAGTAGTATCCTGTTCAGAACTGAAGCTTTCTTT. This encodes CASSILFRTEAFF. This receptor chain uses TRBV19 and TRBJ1-1, with no confidently assigned D gene. The germline V gene (reference sequence) yields LNHDA for CDR1 and SQIVND for CDR2. V loses 3 bases of germline sequence and J loses 5 bases, and the interval between the two ends is 10 bases. The CDR3 starts with the cysteine, ends with the phenylalanine, and has 13 residues. The only DNA kept is the CDR3, 39 bases in frame from the first base. The CDR3 plus the reference TRBV19 and TRBJ1-1 genes for the other parts give the full variable domain: DGGITQSPKYLFRKEGQNVTLSCEQNLNHDAMYWYRQDPGQGLRLIYYSQIVNDFQKGDIAEGYSVSREKKESFPLTVTSAQKNPTAFYLCASSILFRTEAFFGQGTRLTVV.